The present T cell receptor beta chain was sequenced within a study of blood T cell repertoires in COVID-19. The data were produced by immunoSEQ multiplex PCR, yet TCRdb's version contains in-frame clones alone and is incomplete. The table shows roughly 76,000 clones, with roughly three quarters occurring only once. This clone has just a few counts. The TCR was taken from a man aged 70 or older with acute or convalescent COVID-19. The sequenced sample was peripheral blood.

The CDR3 DNA follows: TGTGCCAGCAGCCTGCCTGAGGGTGCGGGGGACAATGAGCAGTTCTTC. The encoded protein is CASSLPEGAGDNEQFF. The chain uses TRBV11-3 and TRBJ2-1, with 7 bases lining up with TRBD2. The germline V gene has CDR1 SGHNT and CDR2 YENEEA. The CDR3 is 16 amino acids. V gave up 5 bases and J gave up 5 bases; unmatched junction bases: 12.